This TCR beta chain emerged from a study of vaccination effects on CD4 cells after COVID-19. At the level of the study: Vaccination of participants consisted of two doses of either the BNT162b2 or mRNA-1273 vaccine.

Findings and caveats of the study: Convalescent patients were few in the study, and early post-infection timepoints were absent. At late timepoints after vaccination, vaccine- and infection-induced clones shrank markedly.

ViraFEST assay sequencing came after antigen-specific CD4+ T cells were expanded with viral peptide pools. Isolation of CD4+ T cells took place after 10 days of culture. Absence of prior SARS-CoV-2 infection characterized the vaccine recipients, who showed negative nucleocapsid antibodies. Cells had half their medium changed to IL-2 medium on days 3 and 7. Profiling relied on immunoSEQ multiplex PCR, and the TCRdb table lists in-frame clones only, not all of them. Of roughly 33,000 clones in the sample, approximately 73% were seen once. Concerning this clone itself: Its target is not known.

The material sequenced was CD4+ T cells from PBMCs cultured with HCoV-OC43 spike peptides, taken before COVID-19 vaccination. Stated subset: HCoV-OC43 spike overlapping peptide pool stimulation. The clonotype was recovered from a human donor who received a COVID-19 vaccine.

The CDR3 DNA sequence: TGTGCCAGCAGTCAGAGGACTAGCGGGGTCTCAGATACGCAGTATTTT. Protein sequence: CASSQRTSGVSDTQYF. The gene calls are TRBV25-1 and TRBJ2-3, with 12 bases identical to TRBD2. Germline CDR1 reads MGHDK; CDR2 reads SYGVNS. J gave up 4 bases and V 5 bases, and 7 bases lay outside the gene matches. The CDR3 is 16 residues long.